The clone carrying this T cell receptor beta chain was seen repeatedly, ten times or more. The data are from a study of human T cells and chemical hapten exposure. Study summary: Patch tests of 0.01% DPC on the upper back were read at 6 days.

Time point given: patch test 3, about 24 weeks after DPC sensitization. Treatment reported: therapeutic diphenylcyclopropenone sensitization with weekly scalp DPC. CDR1 and CDR2 (germline): DFQATT, SNEGSKA (reference sequence). The CDR3 consists of 12 residues. V was clipped by 4 bases and J by 4 bases, with 10 bases between them. TCRdb reprocessed the RACE reads via MiXCR and lists one record per CDR3 protein. The table shows around 150,000 distinct CDR3 sequences, with 25% to 35% occurring only once. The rearrangement uses TRBV20-1 and TRBJ1-2; D possibly corresponds to TRBD1 (6 bases). The receptor's source is a woman between 18 and 29 years old with alopecia areata. Some clones in this sample may be carry-over from other donors' samples. Sequenced material: whole blood, taken in connection with sensitization to the hapten diphenylcyclopropenone (DPC). CDR3 sequence reads: CSAKRTAYGYTF. The CDR3 DNA sequence: TGCAGTGCTAAAAGGACAGCCTATGGCTACACCTTC.